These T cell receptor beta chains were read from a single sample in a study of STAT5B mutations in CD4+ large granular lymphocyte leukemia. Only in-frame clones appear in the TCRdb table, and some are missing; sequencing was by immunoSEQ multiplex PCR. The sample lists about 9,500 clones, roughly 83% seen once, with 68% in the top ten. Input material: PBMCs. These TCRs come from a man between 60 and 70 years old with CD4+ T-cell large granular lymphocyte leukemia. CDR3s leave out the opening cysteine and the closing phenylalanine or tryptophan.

CDR3aa: ASTLGVISGNTIY
j_gene: TRBJ1-3
v_gene: TRBV11-1

CDR3aa: SVENLNMKY
j_gene: TRBJ2-7
v_gene: TRBV29-1

CDR3aa: ASSPSDRGSSGLDTQY
j_gene: TRBJ2-3
v_gene: TRBV5-1

CDR3aa: ASSRGLSYEQY
j_gene: NA
v_gene: TRBV4-1

CDR3aa: ARSSHPGTTPWNEQF
j_gene: TRBJ2-1
v_gene: TRBV7-5

CDR3aa: ASSELAGGRDTQY
j_gene: TRBJ2-3
v_gene: TRBV7-3

CDR3aa: AWSTDSRSYEQY
j_gene: TRBJ2-7
v_gene: TRBV30

CDR3aa: SVASGQGGDEQY
j_gene: TRBJ2-7
v_gene: TRBV29-1

CDR3aa: ASSRQTRETQY
j_gene: TRBJ2-5
v_gene: TRBV4-3

CDR3aa: ASSSLGVEYEQY
j_gene: TRBJ2-7
v_gene: TRBV27

CDR3aa: ASSPEGLPYNEQF
j_gene: TRBJ2-1
v_gene: TRBV7-3

CDR3aa: ASSLWGVGELF
j_gene: TRBJ2-2
v_gene: TRBV5-5

CDR3aa: ASSLATTLRSNEQF
j_gene: TRBJ2-1
v_gene: TRBV7-8

CDR3aa: ASSLGSSGNTIY
j_gene: TRBJ1-3
v_gene: TRBV11-3

CDR3aa: ASSLLSDEKLF
j_gene: TRBJ1-4
v_gene: TRBV11-2

CDR3aa: ASSLGPQGDTIY
j_gene: TRBJ1-3
v_gene: TRBV5-5

CDR3aa: ASSQFYEQY
j_gene: TRBJ2-7
v_gene: TRBV7-9

CDR3aa: ASSSSPGTGSNYYGYT
j_gene: TRBJ1-2
v_gene: TRBV5-6

CDR3aa: ASSGTGGAGELF
j_gene: TRBJ2-2
v_gene: TRBV6-4

CDR3aa: ASSFTGYEQY
j_gene: TRBJ2-7
v_gene: TRBV7-9

CDR3aa: ASSPGTGSDGYT
j_gene: TRBJ1-2
v_gene: TRBV19

CDR3aa: ATSRVNQPQH
j_gene: TRBJ1-5
v_gene: TRBV15

CDR3aa: ASSLDRPHNEQF
j_gene: TRBJ2-1
v_gene: TRBV11-2

CDR3aa: ASSRKTSGETHIQY
j_gene: TRBJ2-4
v_gene: TRBV4-2

CDR3aa: ASSVTPAGGGEQF
j_gene: TRBJ2-1
v_gene: TRBV6-4

CDR3aa: ASSISEEGDEQY
j_gene: TRBJ2-7
v_gene: TRBV10-2

CDR3aa: ASSLAGNNQPQH
j_gene: TRBJ1-5
v_gene: TRBV7-2

CDR3aa: ASSKTSGNEETQY
j_gene: TRBJ2-5
v_gene: TRBV6-5

CDR3aa: ASSLRDSKDTQY
j_gene: TRBJ2-3
v_gene: TRBV5-4

CDR3aa: ASSLDGDRLY
j_gene: TRBJ2-7
v_gene: TRBV11-3

CDR3aa: ASSLALALTEQF
j_gene: TRBJ2-1
v_gene: TRBV27

CDR3aa: ASSQEIIWGRGKAEAF
j_gene: TRBJ1-1
v_gene: TRBV14

CDR3aa: ASSLVAWGETQY
j_gene: TRBJ2-5
v_gene: TRBV7-9

CDR3aa: ASIMDRGYTEAF
j_gene: TRBJ1-1
v_gene: TRBV6-6

CDR3aa: ASSRTSGRHEQF
j_gene: TRBJ2-1
v_gene: TRBV2

CDR3aa: ASSLFGQKEAKNIQY
j_gene: TRBJ2-4
v_gene: TRBV7-9

CDR3aa: ASSWTSGSPNTGELF
j_gene: TRBJ2-2
v_gene: TRBV5-1

CDR3aa: ASSITKTGSNYGYT
j_gene: TRBJ1-2
v_gene: TRBV19

CDR3aa: ASSQDRRRTLNTEAF
j_gene: TRBJ1-1
v_gene: TRBV4-2

CDR3aa: AWSVIDRRDAEAF
j_gene: TRBJ1-1
v_gene: TRBV30

CDR3aa: ASSLTGTGSEQY
j_gene: TRBJ2-7
v_gene: TRBV7-2